Each of the 2 T cell receptor beta chains below was sequenced from the same sample in a study of T cell repertoires in cytomegalovirus infection (dated by TCRdb to about 2019). TCRdb shows the sequencer as Illumina HiSeq 1500. TCRdb redid the processing of the public reads, applying fastp at Q25 and MiXCR, and retained in-frame beta chains. Rows with one shared CDR3 protein collapse into an entry with the most common genes and DNA. Here the sample has nearly 450,000 distinct CDR3 sequences; around 32% occur a single time. 12% to 15% of the sample is taken by the ten largest. Sequencing was done on a sample of PBMCs. These receptor sequences come from a human donor in good health (CMV status not recorded). Some clones in this sample may be carry-over from other donors' samples.

V is TRBV14 and J is TRBJ2-1; the D gene is possibly TRBD1 (6 bases). With 2 bases removed from V and 4 bases from J, the gap between germline ends came to 18 bases. Per germline, CDR1 SGHDN and CDR2 FVKESK. This CDR3 is built from 17 residues. Here the CDR3 DNA reads TGTGCCAGCAGCCAATATCAAAGGACAGATTTTTACAATGAGCAGTTCTTC. The encoded protein is CASSQYQRTDFYNEQFF.

Only a few counts were recorded for this clonotype. This chain's CDR3 is CASVVDSLRGTEAFF. CDR3 DNA sequence: TGTGCCAGCGTAGTGGACAGCCTACGTGGTACTGAAGCTTTCTTT. This rearrangement joins TRBV6-1 to TRBJ1-1; D perhaps matches TRBD1 (6 bases). This CDR3 comprises 15 residues. Trimming stripped 8 bases from V and 5 bases from J, with 21 bases between. Per germline, CDR1 MNHNS and CDR2 SASEGT.